The 31 T cell receptor beta chains listed next were all sequenced from one sample in a study of Ad26.COV2.S vaccination and SARS-CoV-2 variants. The treatment is: roughly 18 received Ad26.COV2.S at low or high dose, single or two shots; 5 received placebo; per-sample allocation not given. Sampling occurred on day 63 after the first vaccine or placebo injection. Repertoires were generated with immunoSEQ multiplex PCR, while TCRdb's copy carries only in-frame clones and drops some. The repertoire holds about 380,000 clones, with 83% as singletons. Sequencing used peripheral blood, obtained in a trial of Ad26.COV2.S vaccine versus placebo. Every receptor here comes from a person between 18 and 59 years old who received the Ad26.COV2.S COVID-19 vaccine or a placebo.

J is TRBJ1-1 and V is TRBV28; D not certain. The CDR3 loop spans 14 amino acids. V was clipped by 3 bases and J by 1 base, with 9 bases between them. Germline-derived CDR1 and CDR2 are MDHEN and SYDVKM. The CDR3 loop reads CASSFLAENTEAFF. The CDR3 DNA reads TGTGCCAGCAGTTTTTTGGCGGAGAACACTGAAGCTTTCTTT.

About this clone itself: The same CDR3 also results from other DNA sequences found in this sample. The chain uses TRBV12-3 or TRBV12-4 and TRBJ2-7; D unclear. V lost 1 base, J lost 2 bases, and 3 bases lay in between. This CDR3 spans 12 amino acids. CDR3 protein: CASSLGTYEQYF. The CDR3 nucleotides read TGTGCCAGCAGTTTAGGAACCTACGAGCAGTACTTC.

This chain links TRBV4-1 with TRBJ2-1, with 12 bases lining up with TRBD1. J gave up 12 bases and V 1 base, and 7 bases lay outside the gene matches. CDR1 and CDR2 from the germline V gene are MGHRA and YSYEKL. The CDR3 sequence is 15 residues long. The CDR3 nucleotides read TGCGCCAGCAGCCAAGTCGGGACAGGGGGCGCTGGGCAGTTCTTC. Its translation is CASSQVGTGGAGQFF.

A few counts support this clone. This sequence joins TRBV18 and TRBJ1-2; 7 positions match TRBD1. This CDR3 has 12 residues. V lost 5 bases to trimming and J lost 8 bases; unmatched junction nucleotides: 5. Germline-derived CDR1 and CDR2 are KGHSH and LQKENI. The CDR3 DNA sequence: TGTGCCAGCTCAACAGACAGGGTCGGCTACACCTTC. Amino acid sequence: CASSTDRVGYTF.

The rearrangement uses TRBV6-5 and TRBJ1-6; D not certain. The CDR3 is made up of 15 amino acids. The ends were cut back, 0 bases at V and 7 bases at J, with 10 bases in the middle. CDR1 is MNHEY and CDR2 is SVGAGI in the germline V gene. The CDR3 spells CASSYSRNGNSPLHF. DNA for the CDR3: TGTGCCAGCAGTTACTCGAGGAACGGCAATTCACCCCTCCACTTT.

This chain links TRBV7-9 with TRBJ2-7; 9 nucleotides match TRBD2. The germline V gene has CDR1 SEHNR and CDR2 FQNEAQ (reference sequence). This CDR3 comprises 14 residues. Trimming removed 4 bases from V and 6 bases from J; junction bases left unmatched: 7. This CDR3 reads CASSSPGLAFEQYF. The CDR3 coding sequence is TGTGCCAGCAGCTCCCCGGGACTAGCTTTCGAGCAGTACTTC. The full variable domain, in which reference TRBV7-9 and TRBJ2-7 provide the parts outside the CDR3, is DTGVSQNPRHKITKRGQNVTFRCDPISEHNRLYWYRQTLGQGPEFLTYFQNEAQLEKSRLLSDRFSAERPKGSFSTLEIQRTEQGDSAMYLCASSSPGLAFEQYFGPGTRLTVT.

The chain has TRBV10-3 and TRBJ1-2; D uncertain. The germline gives CDR1 ENHRY, CDR2 SYGVKD. The CDR3 has 13 residues. Trimming removed 0 bases at V and 4 bases at J, with 6 bases between. The CDR3 protein is CAISESGSYGYTF. The CDR3 nucleotides read TGTGCCATCAGTGAGTCGGGGTCCTATGGCTACACCTTC.

This rearrangement joins TRBV6-5 to TRBJ1-6, with a possible D match to TRBD1 (6 bases). CDR3 length equals 15 residues. Trimming left V 6 bases short and J 5 bases short, with 14 bases between. Germline V CDR1 and CDR2: MNHEY, SVGAGI. CDR3 region: CASRPDRTHNSPLHF. The DNA of the CDR3 is TGTGCCAGCAGACCAGACAGGACCCATAATTCACCCCTCCACTTT.

The chain carries TRBV19 and TRBJ2-1, with 9 bases fitting TRBD2. Trimming at V came to 7 bases and at J to 9 bases, leaving 13 bases not matched to a gene. There are 15 residues in the CDR3. CDR1 is LNHDA and CDR2 is SQIVND in the germline V gene (reference sequence). The CDR3 DNA reads as TGTGCCAGTAAGGAGGCGGGAGGGCGATGGGGTGAGCAGTTCTTC. Translated: CASKEAGGRWGEQFF.

This clone is categorized as medium-sized (0.01 to 0.1%). The gene calls are TRBV28 and TRBJ1-1; 8 positions match TRBD1. Germline V CDR1 and CDR2: MDHEN, SYDVKM. V was clipped by 6 bases and J by 2 bases; unmatched bases: 8. This CDR3 contains 15 residues. CDR3 region: CASRFQGAFNTEAFF. CDR3 nucleotide sequence: TGTGCCAGCAGATTTCAGGGGGCGTTTAACACTGAAGCTTTCTTT.

V is TRBV9 and J is TRBJ1-1, with 7 bases aligning to TRBD1. The CDR3 spans 14 residues. Germline V gene sequence: CDR1 SGDLS, CDR2 YYNGEE. With V trimmed by 4 bases and J by 1 base, 4 bases remained unmatched. The CDR3 DNA follows: TGTGCCAGCAGCTCCCGGACAGGGAACACTGAAGCTTTCTTT. It specifies CASSSRTGNTEAFF.

This clone has just one count. The chain joins TRBV28 to TRBJ1-6; D might be TRBD1 (5 bases). CDR3 length equals 17 residues. Germline V gene lookup returns CDR1 MDHEN and CDR2 SYDVKM. V lost 4 bases, J lost 5 bases, and 18 bases lay in between. The CDR3 protein is CASSSLIGTSNNSPLHF. CDR3 DNA sequence: TGTGCCAGCAGTTCTCTAATCGGGACGTCCAATAATTCACCCCTCCACTTT.

V and J are TRBV9 and TRBJ2-7; 7 bases are a match to TRBD2. After removal of 3 bases from V and 2 bases from J, the junction contained 5 bases not matched to a gene. CDR1 SGDLS and CDR2 YYNGEE come from the germline V gene. The CDR3 is 14 amino acids. The CDR3 here is CASSAPGGPYEQYF. The DNA of the CDR3 is TGTGCCAGCAGCGCCCCGGGAGGACCCTACGAGCAGTACTTC.

The genes are TRBV11-2 and TRBJ2-2; TRBD1 aligns across 9 bases. CDR3 length: 14 residues. V was pared by 6 bases and J by 5 bases, with 4 bases of the junction left unmatched. Germline CDR1 SGHAT, CDR2 FQNNGV. The DNA for the CDR3 is TGTGCCAGCAGATCGACAGGGGGAACCGGGGAGCTGTTTTTT. It encodes CASRSTGGTGELFF.

CDR3 nucleotides: TGTGCCAGTAGTATGGGAGTCTCCTATAATTCACCCCTCCACTTT. This gives the protein CASSMGVSYNSPLHF. The rearrangement joins TRBV19 to TRBJ1-6, with D hard to call. Germline CDR1 is LNHDA and CDR2 is SQIVND (reference sequence). The CDR3 is 15 amino acids. The V gene lost 3 bases and the J gene lost 0 bases, with 6 bases spanning the gap.

The V and J genes are TRBV4-1 and TRBJ1-4; D may be TRBD1 (5 bases). The CDR3 has 13 residues. The germline V and J ends were trimmed by 3 bases and 8 bases, with 10 bases remaining between them. Germline V CDR1 and CDR2: MGHRA, YSYEKL. This CDR3 is CASSQGRREKLFF. The CDR3 DNA follows: TGCGCCAGCAGCCAGGGGCGTCGAGAAAAACTGTTTTTT.

The rearrangement joins TRBV6-5 to TRBJ2-7; TRBD2 aligns across 11 bases. After removal of 5 bases from V and 3 bases from J, the junction contained 3 bases not matched to a gene. Germline V gene data show CDR1 as MNHEY and CDR2 as SVGAGI. CDR3 length equals 14 residues. The CDR3 DNA follows: TGTGCCAGCAGTAGGACTAGCGGGCGCTACGAGCAGTACTTC. Protein product: CASSRTSGRYEQYF.

This clone appeared a single time. The V and J genes are TRBV29-1 and TRBJ1-2; TRBD1 matches at 8 bases. Trimming at V came to 7 bases and at J to 4 bases, leaving 8 bases not matched to a gene. CDR3 length: 13 residues. The germline V gene has CDR1 SQVTM and CDR2 ANQGSEA. The CDR3 DNA reads as TGCAGCGCCACAGGGGGTCGATTCTATGGCTACACCTTC. Translated: CSATGGRFYGYTF.

The rearrangement uses TRBV4-2 and TRBJ2-5; no clear D. Trimming removed 6 bases at V and 3 bases at J, with 14 bases between. The CDR3 length is 14 residues. Germline V gene lookup returns CDR1 LGHNA and CDR2 YNFKEQ. CDR3 nucleotides: TGTGCCAGCAGACACGGAAGCGCTGAAGAGACCCAGTACTTC. It yields the protein CASRHGSAEETQYF.

The chain links TRBV9 to TRBJ2-1; D may be TRBD1 (6 bases). The length of the CDR3 is 17 residues. Germline CDR1 SGDLS, CDR2 YYNGEE. The V end was cut by 4 bases, the J end by 0 bases, with 17 bases between. CDR3 residues: CASSFGDTWNSYNEQFF. The DNA for the CDR3 is TGTGCCAGCAGCTTCGGGGACACCTGGAACTCCTACAATGAGCAGTTCTTC.

V usage is TRBV5-1 and J usage is TRBJ2-1; D ambiguous. With 0 bases removed from V and 8 bases from J, the gap between germline ends came to 12 bases. The CDR3 has 14 amino acids. CDR1 and CDR2 from the germline V gene are SGHRS and YFSETQ. CDR3 sequence: CASSLGSVKDEQFF. The CDR3 DNA is TGCGCCAGCAGCTTGGGCTCGGTGAAAGATGAGCAGTTCTTC.

This sequence joins TRBV4-1 and TRBJ2-1, with D uncertain. CDR3 length: 15 amino acids. The germline V and J ends were trimmed by 1 base and 1 base, with 8 bases remaining between them. Germline CDR1 reads MGHRA; CDR2 reads YSYEKL. The DNA of the CDR3 is TGCGCCAGCAGCCAAGGGGTCCTGTCCTACAATGAGCAGTTCTTC. Translating gives CASSQGVLSYNEQFF.

Regarding this clone: Compared with germline, one end of the junction differs, possibly owing to a read error. V and J are TRBV20-1 and TRBJ2-7; D may correspond to TRBD1 or TRBD2 (5 bases each). CDR1 and CDR2 (germline): DFQATT, SNEGSKA (reference sequence). The CDR3 is 11 amino acids. The CDR3 spells CSASLPSRAVF. For the CDR3, the DNA is TGCAGTGCTTCATTACCTAGCAGGGCGGTATTC.

The chain employs TRBV23-1 and TRBJ2-3; 12 bases fit TRBD2. TRBV23-1 is recorded as an ORF, its role being uncertain. This CDR3 comprises 19 residues. V was clipped by 3 bases and J by 3 bases; unmatched bases: 13. Here the CDR3 DNA reads TGCGCCAGCAGTCATCCGCCGACTAGCGGGAGAGCCTCAACAGATACGCAGTATTTT. Amino acid sequence: CASSHPPTSGRASTDTQYF.

V gene TRBV5-1 combines with J gene TRBJ2-5, with D tentatively TRBD1 (5 bases). V was pared by 1 base and J by 2 bases, with 21 bases between. CDR3 length equals 18 residues. Germline-derived CDR1 and CDR2 are SGHRS and YFSETQ. The CDR3 DNA sequence: TGCGCCAGCAGCTTGCGGGTGGGGCTTTCAGGCCTGCAAGAGACCCAGTACTTC. Translating gives CASSLRVGLSGLQETQYF.

The chain combines TRBV15 with TRBJ1-1; a possible D gene is TRBD1 (6 bases). Trimming cost V 1 base and J 4 bases, with 10 bases left between them. Germline-derived CDR1 and CDR2 are LNHNV and YYDKDF (reference sequence). CDR3 length equals 14 residues. CDR3 DNA: TGTGCCACCAGCAGAGGTGGGGGGCGCACTGAAGCTTTCTTT. Translating gives CATSRGGGRTEAFF.

The chain combines TRBV6-6 with TRBJ1-1; D uncertain. V lost 0 bases and J 7 bases, leaving 9 bases between the germline ends. The CDR3 spans 13 residues. Germline assignment: CDR1 MNHNY and CDR2 SVGAGI (reference sequence). The CDR3 here is CASSYSMASEAFF. The CDR3 DNA sequence: TGTGCCAGCAGTTACTCGATGGCCAGTGAAGCTTTCTTT.

The chain recombines TRBV29-1 with TRBJ2-3, with unresolved D. This CDR3 has 12 residues. Germline values: CDR1 SQVTM, CDR2 ANQGSEA. V dropped 7 bases and J dropped 0 bases, with 8 bases sitting between them. CDR3 residues: CSAKQSTDTQYF. For the CDR3, the DNA is TGCAGCGCTAAACAGAGCACAGATACGCAGTATTTT.

As regards this clone: This sample includes further DNA sequences coding for the same CDR3. This sequence joins TRBV6-5 and TRBJ1-4; D not resolved. The CDR3 is 12 amino acids. Germline CDR1 and CDR2: MNHEY and SVGAGI. The V and J ends lost 0 bases and 7 bases respectively, with 3 bases between them. In nucleotides, the CDR3 is TGTGCCAGCAGTTACTCGGGTGAAAAACTGTTTTTT. This translates into CASSYSGEKLFF.

This clone was seen only a few times. The chain combines TRBV10-3 with TRBJ1-4, with D possibly matching TRBD1 (5 bases). V lost 6 bases and J lost 5, with 16 bases in between. Germline V gene lookup returns CDR1 ENHRY and CDR2 SYGVKD. The CDR3 runs to 15 residues. CDR3 sequence (DNA): TGTGCCATCAGAGAACACGGGACTGAAAATGAAAAACTGTTTTTT. This codes for CAIREHGTENEKLFF.

This chain joins TRBV5-1 and TRBJ2-5; no clear D. The CDR3 loop spans 12 amino acids. Germline V gene sequence: CDR1 SGHRS, CDR2 YFSETQ. The V and J ends lost 4 bases and 5 bases respectively, with 9 bases between them. This CDR3 reads CASSEAMETQYF. The CDR3 coding sequence is TGCGCCAGCAGCGAGGCAATGGAGACCCAGTACTTC.